This TCR beta chain was sequenced for a study of blood T cell repertoires in COVID-19. Study-wide background: COVID-19 samples, acute and convalescent, were from the United States, Italy and Spain. Sources were T cells, B-cell-depleted T cells, or PBMCs; the material itself was cDNA or gDNA.

This table comes from immunoSEQ multiplex PCR, and its TCRdb copy is limited to in-frame clones, with some not included. The table has 200,000 to 250,000 clones, approximately 80% seen once. Seattle-derived patients entered the study during active infection and were followed longitudinally. Trimming took 7 bases from V and 5 from J; bases not matched to a gene: 11. This CDR3 comprises 16 residues. Germline loops: CDR1 SGHRS, CDR2 YFSETQ. Material: peripheral blood. The clonotype was recovered from a woman of 80 years or more with COVID-19, enrolled during active disease. The chain uses TRBV5-1 and TRBJ2-5, with 13 bases aligning to TRBD2. The CDR3 reads CASAPTSGGPRETQYF. The CDR3 nucleotides are TGCGCCAGCGCCCCGACTAGCGGGGGGCCAAGGGAGACCCAGTACTTC. Complete variable domain (other parts from reference TRBV5-1 and TRBJ2-5): KAGVTQTPRYLIKTRGQQVTLSCSPISGHRSVSWYQQTPGQGLQFLFEYFSETQRNKGNFPGRFSGRQFSNSRSEMNVSTLELGDSALYLCASAPTSGGPRETQYFGPGTRLLVL.